This passage covers 7 T cell receptor beta chains from one sample sequenced in a study of TIL therapy for anti-PD-1-resistant metastatic lung cancer. The time point here: pre-treatment sample, taken before nivolumab and TIL therapy. This was the immunoSEQ v3 assay. Here immunoSEQ multiplex PCR was the method, and the copy in TCRdb shows in-frame clones only, minus some. The sample lists nearly 15,000 clones, roughly 86% occurring once. The sequences come from blood, collected at baseline. The receptor source for this set is a person between 25 and 80 years old with non-small cell lung cancer.

The chain carries TRBV11-3 and TRBJ2-1; 9 positions match TRBD2. Germline V gives CDR1 SGHNT, CDR2 YENEEA. The J segment lost 6 bases and the V segment lost 5 bases, leaving 14 bases of the junction unmatched. The CDR3 totals 17 residues. In nucleotides, the CDR3 is TGTGCCAGCAGCCCCCGTCGAGTGAGCGGGGGGAGCAATGAGCAGTTCTTC. Protein product: CASSPRRVSGGSNEQFF. Using reference TRBV11-3 and TRBJ2-1 for the parts outside the CDR3, the full variable domain is EAGVVQSPRYKIIEKKQPVAFWCNPISGHNTLYWYLQNLGQGPELLIRYENEEAVDDSQLPKDRFSAERLKGVDSTLKIQPAELGDSAVYLCASSPRRVSGGSNEQFFGPGTRLTVL.

The chain recombines TRBV7-2 with TRBJ1-6; 12 positions agree with TRBD1. The V gene end was trimmed by 5 bases and the J gene end by 10 bases; junction bases not matched to a gene: 6. Germline assignment: CDR1 SGHTA and CDR2 FQGNSA. The CDR3 consists of 15 residues. The CDR3 DNA reads TGTGCCAGCAGCCTGGGGACAGGGGGCTACTCACCCCTCCACTTT. Amino acids: CASSLGTGGYSPLHF.

This chain links TRBV7-2 with TRBJ2-5; D possibly uses TRBD1 or TRBD2 (5 bases each). This CDR3 comprises 15 residues. CDR1 and CDR2 (germline): SGHTA, FQGNSA. V was pared by 5 bases and J by 4 bases, with 17 bases between. The CDR3 DNA follows: TGTGCCAGCAGCCGGACACCTATCGGGGCAGAGACCCAGTACTTC. This codes for CASSRTPIGAETQYF. The whole variable domain, filled in from reference TRBV7-2 and TRBJ2-5, reads GAGVSQSPSNKVTEKGKDVELRCDPISGHTALYWYRQSLGQGLEFLIYFQGNSAPDKSGLPSDRFSAERTGGSVSTLTIQRTQQEDSAVYLCASSRTPIGAETQYFGPGTRLLVL.

V is TRBV9 and J is TRBJ1-2; 8 positions agree with TRBD1. Losses at the gene ends were 3 bases for V and 6 bases for J; bases not matched to a gene: 7. Germline lookup yields CDR1 SGDLS and CDR2 YYNGEE. This CDR3 contains 14 residues. The CDR3 reads CASSADGQGNGYTF. CDR3 nucleotides: TGTGCCAGCAGCGCAGACGGACAGGGTAATGGCTACACCTTC.

This rearrangement joins TRBV10-3 to TRBJ1-1; D call uncertain. CDR1 and CDR2 from the germline V gene are ENHRY and SYGVKD. Trimming pared 7 bases from V and 8 bases from J, leaving 11 bases between. CDR3 size: 11 residues. The CDR3 protein is CAIMGHREAFF. Written as DNA, the CDR3 is TGTGCCATCATGGGCCACCGAGAAGCTTTCTTT.

This clone was found once. The CDR3 loop reads CASSPNTGELFF. The CDR3 DNA is TGCGCCAGCAGCCCGAACACCGGGGAGCTGTTTTTT. The V call is TRBV5-1, the J call TRBJ2-2; no clear D. Trimming removed 4 bases from V and 0 bases from J, with 1 base in between. The germline V gene has CDR1 SGHRS and CDR2 YFSETQ. The CDR3 contains 12 residues.

This clone appeared once. V gene TRBV19 combines with J gene TRBJ1-5; possibly TRBD1 for D (5 bases). The CDR3 is made up of 15 amino acids. CDR1 is LNHDA and CDR2 is SQIVND in the germline V gene (reference sequence). Trimming took 5 bases from V and 7 from J, leaving 18 bases between them. This chain's CDR3 is CASSSTGGWQQPQHF. CDR3 nucleotides: TGTGCCAGTAGTTCCACGGGGGGGTGGCAGCAGCCCCAGCATTTT.